A single T cell receptor beta chain is shown here with its context. The target antigen is unknown. Germline CDR1 and CDR2: SNHLY and FYNNEI. V shed 5 bases and J shed 10 bases, with 15 bases lying between them. This CDR3 has 13 amino acids. The data originate from a study of glioma-infiltrating T cells. Study-level findings and limits: Shared blood CDR3 signature motifs marked patients with low tissue-blood divergence.

Using RNA template, CDR3s of TCR alpha and beta were amplified with iRepertoire arm-PCR. MiXCR, applied by TCRdb to the multiplex PCR reads, yields one record per CDR3 protein. Among around 390,000 distinct CDR3 sequences listed, around 45% were seen once. The clonotype was recovered from a human donor with low-grade glioma or glioblastoma, undergoing nonglioma brain surgery, or in good health (not recorded which). The genes are TRBV2 and TRBJ2-1; tentative D call: TRBD2 (5 bases). The specimen sequenced was glioma tissue, nonneoplastic brain tissue, or PBMCs (not recorded which). The DNA for the CDR3 is TGTGCCAGCAGTCTCAACCCCCAGCGGGAGCAGTTCTTC. Encoded protein: CASSLNPQREQFF.